Below, 29 T cell receptor beta chains from the same sample are listed, as sequenced in a study of post-analysis software for immune sequencing data. Their cognate antigens are unknown. Built from TCR beta cDNA, the libraries had unique molecular identifiers in them. TCRdb re-called the PCR reads through MiXCR, storing one row per CDR3 protein. The repertoire holds about 810,000 distinct CDR3 sequences, about 57% seen once, with about 4.5% in the top ten. Study-level points and caveats: A handful of TRBV segments were more frequent in patients than controls; TRBV5-6, TRBV5-1 and TRBV20-1 belonged to this group.

Specimen: blood. All receptors come from a girl aged 5 to 17 with multiple sclerosis.

The DNA of the CDR3 is TGCAGTGCTAGCCCAGGGGGCTTCTATGGCTACACCTTC. As protein: CSASPGGFYGYTF. This chain connects TRBV20-1 to TRBJ1-2, with 8 bases aligning to TRBD1. The trim removed 3 bases at V and 4 bases at J, leaving 4 bases unmatched. The germline CDR1 and CDR2 sequences are DFQATT and SNEGSKA (reference sequence). CDR3 size: 13 residues.

The chain is built from TRBV4-3 and TRBJ2-1; D not resolved. Trimming removed 6 bases from V and 5 bases from J, with 8 bases in between. Germline V gene sequence: CDR1 LGHNA, CDR2 YSLEER. This CDR3 is built from 12 residues. In nucleotides, the CDR3 is TGCGCCAGCAGATGGGATGACAATGAGCAGTTCTTC. The encoded protein is CASRWDDNEQFF.

This chain connects TRBV29-1 to TRBJ2-5, with D possibly matching TRBD2 (5 bases). V shed 7 bases and J shed 0 bases, with 36 bases lying between them. The CDR3 extends over 21 amino acids. From germline, CDR1 is SQVTM and CDR2 ANQGSEA. The CDR3 reads CSATIPRLSTIIERYQETQYF. The CDR3 region has the DNA TGCAGCGCCACCATCCCCCGCCTAAGCACAATAATTGAGCGGTACCAAGAGACCCAGTACTTC.

The V gene is TRBV6-5, the J gene TRBJ2-7, with 10 bases aligning to TRBD1. This CDR3 spans 18 amino acids. Germline CDR1 is MNHEY and CDR2 is SVGAGI. V lost 0 bases to trimming and J lost 0 bases; unmatched junction nucleotides: 8. The CDR3 DNA reads TGTGCCAGCAGTTACTCAAACCCGGGACAGGGGCCCTCCTACGAGCAGTACTTC. Translation: CASSYSNPGQGPSYEQYF.

The chain joins TRBV2 to TRBJ2-6; D is uncertain. The germline gives CDR1 SNHLY, CDR2 FYNNEI. The CDR3 loop spans 13 amino acids. V lost 3 bases, J lost 12 bases, and 12 bases lay in between. The CDR3 is CASSDIALSVLTF. DNA of the CDR3: TGTGCCAGCAGTGATATCGCCCTTAGCGTCCTGACTTTC.

The chain's CDR3 is CSARDGTSGRTDTQYF. As DNA, the CDR3 is TGCAGTGCTAGAGATGGGACTAGTGGGAGAACAGATACGCAGTATTTT. The rearrangement uses TRBV20-1 and TRBJ2-3; the match to TRBD2 covers 8 bases. V was pared by 0 bases and J by 3 bases, with 8 bases of the junction left unmatched. Germline assignment: CDR1 DFQATT and CDR2 SNEGSKA (reference sequence). This CDR3 is 16 amino acids long.

Notes on this clonotype: Germline is not matched at one junction end, which may reflect a read error. CDR3 nucleotides: TGCGCCTGCAGTGTGGCGGCTGACAGCGAGCAGTACTTC. As protein: CACSVAADSEQYF. The chain combines TRBV5-1 with TRBJ2-5, with D perhaps TRBD1 (5 bases). TRBJ2-7 explains the end of the DNA better; the J call may be wrong. The CDR3 totals 13 residues. Germline loops: CDR1 SGHRS, CDR2 YFSETQ.

The V call is TRBV9, the J call TRBJ2-7; 7 positions agree with TRBD1. V shed 0 bases, J shed 5 bases, and the junction held 2 bases outside the gene matches. Per the germline V gene, CDR1 is SGDLS and CDR2 is YYNGEE. This CDR3 is built from 13 residues. CDR3 in DNA: TGTGCCAGCAGCGTAGCAACAGGGGACGAGCAGTACTTC. This translates into CASSVATGDEQYF.

This clonotype has a handful of counts. The J gene is TRBJ1-2, the V gene TRBV13; D not certain. Germline assignment: CDR1 PRHDT and CDR2 FYEKMQ (reference sequence). Trimming removed 4 bases from V and 4 bases from J, with 19 bases in between. This CDR3 contains 16 residues. This CDR3 is CASSSPGPTGAYGYTF. The CDR3, as DNA: TGTGCCAGCAGCTCCCCTGGCCCAACTGGTGCCTATGGCTACACCTTC. Full variable domain (remainder filled in from reference TRBV13 and TRBJ1-2): AAGVIQSPRHLIKEKRETATLKCYPIPRHDTVYWYQQGPGQDPQFLISFYEKMQSDKGSIPDRFSAQQFSDYHSELNMSSLELGDSALYFCASSSPGPTGAYGYTFGSGTRLTVV.

The J gene is TRBJ2-5, the V gene TRBV5-1; 10 bases fit TRBD1. Germline assignment: CDR1 SGHRS and CDR2 YFSETQ. The V segment lost 7 bases and the J segment 4 bases; nucleotides outside the gene matches: 4. The CDR3 extends over 13 amino acids. The CDR3 region has the DNA TGCGCCAGCTGCGACAGGGGGCGAGAGACCCAGTACTTC. Encoded protein: CASCDRGRETQYF.

The chain is built from TRBV15 and TRBJ2-1; D is ambiguous. This CDR3 has 16 residues. V lost 1 base to trimming and J lost 8 bases, with 18 bases between them. CDR1 is LNHNV and CDR2 is YYDKDF in the germline V gene (reference sequence). This CDR3 is CATSRARTRVVDEQFF. Here the CDR3 DNA reads TGTGCCACCAGCAGAGCCAGGACCCGGGTGGTCGATGAGCAGTTCTTC.

The table lists this clonotype with a few counts. V is TRBV24-1 and J is TRBJ2-1; 8 positions match TRBD1. Germline CDR1 and CDR2: KGHDR and SFDVKD. CDR3 length: 15 amino acids. Unmatched junction bases numbered 6, after V lost 4 bases and J lost 5 bases. The CDR3 here is CATSDHDRGNNEQFF. In nucleotides, the CDR3 is TGTGCCACCAGTGACCATGACAGGGGTAACAATGAGCAGTTCTTC.

This clonotype was picked up a small number of times. V usage is TRBV20-1 and J usage is TRBJ2-5, with 13 nucleotides matching TRBD2. There are 15 residues in the CDR3. With 5 bases clipped from V and 2 bases from J, the junction kept 5 bases outside the gene matches. In germline, CDR1 is DFQATT, CDR2 SNEGSKA (reference sequence). Here the CDR3 DNA reads TGCAGTGCTCCTGGGACTAGCGGGGTGCAAGAGACCCAGTACTTC. This gives the protein CSAPGTSGVQETQYF.

This rearrangement joins TRBV12-3 or TRBV12-4 to TRBJ2-3; no firm D call. V was cut by 5 bases and J by 4 bases, with 13 bases left in between. CDR3 length equals 14 residues. In DNA, the CDR3 is TGTGCCAGCAGTATGATAGGGTTTTCAGATACGCAGTATTTT. Amino acids: CASSMIGFSDTQYF.

This clonotype has just one count. The chain carries TRBV18 and TRBJ2-5; D perhaps matches TRBD1 (6 bases). V lost 8 bases to trimming and J lost 4 bases, with 14 bases between them. The CDR3 extends over 13 amino acids. Per germline, CDR1 KGHSH and CDR2 LQKENI. DNA of the CDR3: TGTGCCAGCCGACAGGACCTGGGAGAGACCCAGTACTTC. Translating it yields CASRQDLGETQYF.

The table lists this clonotype with a count of one. The J gene is TRBJ2-7, the V gene TRBV20-1, with 8 bases aligning to TRBD1. The tail of the sequence fits TRBJ2-5 better, so the J call may be wrong. This CDR3 region has 15 residues. Germline assignment: CDR1 DFQATT and CDR2 SNEGSKA (reference sequence). The CDR3, as DNA: TGCAGTTCGGAGGCCAGGGGGCATCGGATAGAGACCCAGTACTTC. This translates into CSSEARGHRIETQYF.

This clonotype appeared a single time. This chain links TRBV5-1 with TRBJ2-3; 7 nucleotides align to TRBD2. Germline V gene data show CDR1 as SGHRS and CDR2 as YFSETQ. This CDR3 spans 14 amino acids. Trimming cost V 5 bases and J 2 bases; bases outside gene matches: 5. CDR3 coding DNA: TGCGCCAGCAGGATTAGCGGGCCCACAGATACGCAGTATTTT. This sequence encodes CASRISGPTDTQYF.

The table lists this clonotype with a few counts. The chain couples TRBV29-1 to TRBJ2-7; no definite D call. The V gene's germline CDR1 is SQVTM and CDR2 ANQGSEA. The CDR3 has 13 amino acids. Between the trimmed V and J ends, which lost 4 bases and 0 bases, there was a span of 10 bases. CDR3 sequence reads: CSVGGSSSYEQYF. The CDR3 bases are TGCAGCGTTGGCGGCAGCAGCTCCTACGAGCAGTACTTC.

This rearrangement joins TRBV12-3 or TRBV12-4 to TRBJ2-4; 11 bases align to TRBD2. This CDR3 has 14 residues. V dropped 1 base and J dropped 12; count of bases not matched to a gene: 5. Written as DNA, the CDR3 is TGTGCCAGCAGTTTAGGCCTAGCGGGGGGCCCTCAGTACTTC. Translated, it gives CASSLGLAGGPQYF.

The sample holds one count of this clonotype. For the CDR3, the DNA is TGTGCCTGGAGTAATGGGAGGCGAGAGACCCAGTACTTC. Protein: CAWSNGRRETQYF. The chain couples TRBV30 to TRBJ2-5; the D gene is possibly TRBD2 (6 bases). The CDR3 loop spans 13 amino acids. CDR1 is GTSNPN, CDR2 SVGIG, per germline (reference sequence). Trimming removed 2 bases at V and 4 bases at J, with 11 bases between.

This clonotype appeared a single time. Written as DNA, the CDR3 is TGTGCCACCAGCGGAGGGGTGGCGGGTCAGCCCCAGCATTTT. Translating gives CATSGGVAGQPQHF. The V call is TRBV15, the J call TRBJ1-5; D perhaps matches TRBD1 (5 bases). The ends were cut back, 5 bases at V and 6 bases at J, with 14 bases in the middle. Germline V gives CDR1 LNHNV, CDR2 YYDKDF (reference sequence). The CDR3 is made up of 14 amino acids. Supplemented by reference TRBV15 and TRBJ1-5, the full variable domain reads DAMVIQNPRYQVTQFGKPVTLSCSQTLNHNVMYWYQQKSSQAPKLLFHYYDKDFNNEADTPDNFQSRRPNTSFCFLDIRSPGLGDTAMYLCATSGGVAGQPQHFGDGTRLSIL.

This chain uses TRBV4-2 with TRBJ2-7; possible D gene TRBD2, 5 bases. V gave up 1 base and J gave up 4 bases, with 14 bases separating them. Per germline, CDR1 LGHNA and CDR2 YNFKEQ. The CDR3 has 15 amino acids. The CDR3 protein is CASSQGGIGLYEQYF. The CDR3 region has the DNA TGTGCCAGCAGCCAAGGAGGGATTGGTCTATACGAGCAGTACTTC.

The chain carries TRBV7-3 and TRBJ2-3; no firm D call. This CDR3 has 13 amino acids. Between the trimmed V and J ends, which lost 2 bases and 4 bases, there was a span of 7 bases. Germline V lookup: CDR1 SGHTA, CDR2 FQGTGA. CDR3 DNA sequence: TGTGCCAGCAGCTTAGTAGAGGCAGATACGCAGTATTTT. Translated: CASSLVEADTQYF. The full variable domain, completed using reference TRBV7-3 and TRBJ2-3, is GAGVSQTPSNKVTEKGKYVELRCDPISGHTALYWYRQSLGQGPEFLIYFQGTGAADDSGLPNDRFFAVRPEGSVSTLKIQRTERGDSAVYLCASSLVEADTQYFGPGTRLTVL.

The rearrangement joins TRBV3-1 to TRBJ1-2, with a tentative D call TRBD1 (6 bases). This CDR3 spans 15 amino acids. The ends were cut back, 4 bases at V and 4 bases at J, with 16 bases in the middle. Germline CDR1 is LGHDT and CDR2 is YNNKEL (reference sequence). The CDR3 spells CASSPAGRGSYGYTF. CDR3 nucleotides: TGTGCCAGCAGCCCCGCGGGAAGGGGGAGCTATGGCTACACCTTC.

The V gene is TRBV7-9, the J gene TRBJ2-1, with D possibly TRBD2 on 6 matching bases. The CDR3 covers 17 residues. Germline V gene sequence: CDR1 SEHNR, CDR2 FQNEAQ (reference sequence). V gave up 1 base and J gave up 8 bases, with 21 bases separating them. The CDR3 sequence is CASSLERGSLRLDEQFF. The CDR3 DNA follows: TGTGCCAGCAGCTTAGAACGGGGGTCCCTCAGGTTAGATGAGCAGTTCTTC.

The chain couples TRBV5-1 to TRBJ2-7; D perhaps matches TRBD2 (6 bases). V was pared by 4 bases and J by 3 bases, with 14 bases between. The CDR3 loop spans 14 amino acids. Germline V gives CDR1 SGHRS, CDR2 YFSETQ. CDR3 sequence: CASSRDFGLYEQYF. The CDR3 DNA is TGCGCCAGCAGCCGGGACTTTGGGCTCTACGAGCAGTACTTC.

This chain joins TRBV11-2 and TRBJ2-5; TRBD2 is a possible D gene (6 bases). The end of the DNA fits TRBJ2-7 better, so the J call may be wrong. This CDR3 contains 17 residues. Germline lookup yields CDR1 SGHAT and CDR2 FQNNGV. CDR3 DNA sequence: TGTGCCAGCAGCTTATTGCAGAGGGACTTCGGTCGGTACGAGCAGTACTTC. Translated, it gives CASSLLQRDFGRYEQYF.

This sequence joins TRBV7-2 and TRBJ2-4; D unresolved. CDR1 is SGHTA and CDR2 is FQGNSA in the germline V gene. This CDR3 contains 12 residues. V dropped 3 bases and J dropped 7 bases, with 7 bases sitting between them. Here the CDR3 reads CASSLVPNIQYF. CDR3 nucleotide sequence: TGTGCCAGCAGCTTGGTTCCGAACATTCAGTACTTC.

The chain uses TRBV7-2 and TRBJ1-5; D ambiguous. The V and J ends lost 4 bases and 1 base respectively, with 11 bases between them. CDR3 length equals 15 residues. CDR1 is SGHTA and CDR2 is FQGNSA in the germline V gene. The CDR3 nucleotides are TGTGCCAGCAGCTCCTTGACACTGAGCAATCAGCCCCAGCATTTT. As protein: CASSSLTLSNQPQHF.